This TCR beta chain was documented in a study of blood T cell repertoires in COVID-19. Profiled with immunoSEQ multiplex PCR; TCRdb holds only in-frame clones, not every one. The sample lists around 260,000 clones, around 90% occurring once. The sequenced sample consisted of peripheral blood. The receptor comes from an older woman with COVID-19, enrolled during active disease.

The CDR3 is CASSPRRTGLVSGELFF. DNA of the CDR3: TGTGCCAGCAGTCCTCGACGGACAGGGTTAGTTTCCGGGGAGCTGTTTTTT. The chain has TRBV6-6 and TRBJ2-2; 8 bases map to TRBD1. The CDR3 extends over 17 amino acids. Trimming at V came to 5 bases and at J to 6 bases, leaving 14 bases not matched to a gene. CDR1 is MNHNY, CDR2 SVGAGI, per germline (reference sequence).